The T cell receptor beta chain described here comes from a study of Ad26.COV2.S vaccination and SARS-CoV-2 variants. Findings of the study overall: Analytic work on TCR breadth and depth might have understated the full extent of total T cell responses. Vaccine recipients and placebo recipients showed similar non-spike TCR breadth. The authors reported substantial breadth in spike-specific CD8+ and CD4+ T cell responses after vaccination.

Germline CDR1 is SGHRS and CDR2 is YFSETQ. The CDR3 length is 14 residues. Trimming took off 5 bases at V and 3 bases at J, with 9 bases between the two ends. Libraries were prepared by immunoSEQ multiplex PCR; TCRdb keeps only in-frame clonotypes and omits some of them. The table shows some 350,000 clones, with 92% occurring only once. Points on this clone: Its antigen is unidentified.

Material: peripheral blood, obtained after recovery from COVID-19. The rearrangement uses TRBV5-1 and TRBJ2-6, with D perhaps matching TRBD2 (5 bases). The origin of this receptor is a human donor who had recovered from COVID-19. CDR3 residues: CASRPGDGANVLTF. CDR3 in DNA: TGCGCCAGCAGGCCCGGGGATGGGGCCAACGTCCTGACTTTC.